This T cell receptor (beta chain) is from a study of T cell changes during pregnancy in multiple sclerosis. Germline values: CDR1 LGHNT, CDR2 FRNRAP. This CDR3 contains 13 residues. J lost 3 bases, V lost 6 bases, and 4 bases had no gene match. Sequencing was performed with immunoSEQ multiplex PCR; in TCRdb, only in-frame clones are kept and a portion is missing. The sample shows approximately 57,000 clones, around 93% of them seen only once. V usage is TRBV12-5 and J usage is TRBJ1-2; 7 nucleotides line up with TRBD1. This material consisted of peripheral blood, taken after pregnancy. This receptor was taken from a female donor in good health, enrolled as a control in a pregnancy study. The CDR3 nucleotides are TGTGCTAGTGGCCCCGGGACAGACTATGGCTACACCTTC. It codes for CASGPGTDYGYTF. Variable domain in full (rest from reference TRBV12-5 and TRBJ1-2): DARVTQTPRHKVTEMGQEVTMRCQPILGHNTVFWYRQTMMQGLELLAYFRNRAPLDDSGMPKDRFSAEMPDATLATLKIQPSEPRDSAVYFCASGPGTDYGYTFGSGTRLTVV.